The rows below give T cell receptor beta chains drawn from one sample of a study of CD8+ T cells in alopecia areata. TCRdb keeps only in-frame clones here, not all; method: immunoSEQ multiplex PCR. The table has 130,000 or so clones, 86% seen once; the top ten hold about 12%. Here the sequenced sample was CD8+ T cells sorted from blood, taken at week 4, from a patient treated with tofacitinib. The source is a human donor with alopecia areata. Both conserved end residues are part of each CDR3. A D gene is named only where the DNA matches it firmly. Clone size is not always given. Where it is, it says once, few, many or a class for expanded clones.

>TRBV29-1|.|TRBJ2-1|.
CSVEGSSAYSYNEQFF
TGCAGCGTTGAAGGTAGTAGCGCTTATTCCTACAATGAGCAGTTCTTC
>TRBV27|.|TRBJ1-5|.
CASSGTTADSNQPQHF
TGTGCCAGCAGTGGTACGACAGCTGATAGCAATCAGCCCCAGCATTTT
>TRBV5-1|.|TRBJ2-7|TRBD1
CASSVGQGETYEQYF
TGCGCCAGCAGCGTTGGACAGGGGGAAACCTACGAGCAGTACTTC
>TRBV7-9|.|TRBJ2-7|.
CASSSGGRNYEQYF
TGTGCCAGCAGCTCAGGCGGGCGTAACTACGAGCAGTACTTC
>TRBV29-1|.|TRBJ2-3|TRBD2
CSVAAERGPSTQYF
TGCAGCGTTGCCGCCGAGCGGGGCCCATCTACGCAGTATTTT
>TRBV2|.|TRBJ1-5|.
CASSVDNSNQPQHF
TGTGCCAGCAGTGTCGATAATAGCAATCAGCCCCAGCATTTT
>TRBV9|.|TRBJ2-7|.
CASSPGTPYEQYF
TGTGCCAGCAGCCCCGGGACTCCCTACGAGCAGTACTTC
>TRBV4-1|.|TRBJ2-7|.
CASSHSGPTYEQYF
TGCGCCAGCAGCCATAGCGGACCCACCTACGAGCAGTACTTC
>TRBV2|.|TRBJ2-7|.
CASRPTTYEQYF
TGTGCCAGCAGGCCTACAACCTACGAGCAGTACTTC
>TRBV15|.|TRBJ2-1|.
CATSRDKWFF
TGTGCCACCAGCAGAGATAAATGGTTCTTC
>TRBV4-1|.|TRBJ2-2|.
CASSLFGTQDGELFF
TGCGCCAGCAGCCTATTCGGGACCCAGGACGGGGAGCTGTTTTTT
>TRBV27|.|TRBJ2-7|TRBD2
CASSLSTSGSSYEQYF
TGTGCCAGCAGTTTATCTACTAGCGGCAGCTCCTACGAGCAGTACTTC
>TRBV12-5|.|TRBJ1-1|TRBD1
CASGWQGADTEAFF
TGTGCTAGTGGTTGGCAGGGGGCGGACACTGAAGCTTTCTTT
>TRBV2|once|TRBJ2-1|.
CASSEGWGEQFF
TGTGCCAGCAGTGAAGGTTGGGGTGAGCAGTTCTTC
>TRBV29-1|.|TRBJ2-2|.
CSVVLQTNTGELFF
TGCAGCGTTGTCCTTCAGACGAACACCGGGGAGCTGTTTTTT
>TRBV27|.|TRBJ2-3|TRBD2
CASSRTSGRGTDTQYF
TGTGCCAGCAGCCGAACTAGCGGGAGAGGCACAGATACGCAGTATTTT
>TRBV29-1|.|TRBJ1-1|.
CTDGRNTEAFF
TGCACCGACGGGAGGAACACTGAAGCTTTCTTT
>TRBV25-1|.|TRBJ2-7|.
CASRAESYEQYF
TGTGCCAGCAGGGCGGAATCCTACGAGCAGTACTTC
>TRBV5-1|.|TRBJ2-3|.
CASSPLTSTITDTQYF
TGCGCCAGCAGCCCCCTCACTAGCACTATCACAGATACGCAGTATTTT
>TRBV2|.|TRBJ2-1|.
CASSRGRGNNEQFF
TGTGCCAGCTCGAGGGGGAGGGGGAACAATGAGCAGTTCTTC
>TRBV29-1|.|TRBJ2-3|.
CSVWDTTDTQYF
TGCAGCGTTTGGGACACAACAGATACGCAGTATTTT
>TRBV4-1|.|TRBJ1-1|.
CASSQGKGPNTEAFF
TGCGCCAGCAGCCAAGGAAAGGGGCCGAACACTGAAGCTTTCTTT
>TRBV11-2|.|TRBJ2-7|TRBD2
CASSYTAGENEQYF
TGTGCCAGCAGTTACACCGCGGGGGAGAACGAGCAGTACTTC
>TRBV5-1|.|TRBJ1-1|TRBD1
CASSTGTGHTEAFF
TGCGCCAGCTCCACGGGGACAGGCCACACTGAAGCTTTCTTT
>TRBV7-9|.|TRBJ2-7|.
CASSLEGSDEQYF
TGTGCCAGCAGCTTAGAGGGGTCGGACGAGCAGTACTTC
>TRBV4-1|.|TRBJ2-7|TRBD2
CASSQEGLAGAAGYEQYF
TGCGCCAGCAGCCAAGAGGGACTAGCGGGAGCAGCGGGCTACGAGCAGTACTTC
>TRBV29-1|.|TRBJ2-7|TRBD1
CSVVPSDRVNYEQYF
TGCAGCGTTGTCCCCTCCGACAGGGTCAACTACGAGCAGTACTTC
>TRBV23-1|.|TRBJ2-7|.
CASSQRRPSQYF
TGCGCCAGCAGTCAAAGACGGCCTTCTCAGTACTTC
>TRBV19|.|TRBJ2-1|.
CASSIGQRSYNEQFF
TGTGCCAGTAGTATCGGACAGCGATCCTACAATGAGCAGTTCTTC
>TRBV29-1|.|TRBJ2-7|.
CTCWLPGSREQYF
TGCACCTGTTGGCTTCCAGGTAGTCGCGAGCAGTACTTC
>TRBV11-2|.|TRBJ1-2|.
CASSSQGAGYTF
TGTGCCAGCAGCTCACAGGGAGCTGGCTACACCTTC
>TRBV10-3|few|TRBJ2-7|.
CASSFEIGLGVFYEQYF
TGTGCCAGCAGCTTTGAAATTGGACTGGGTGTTTTCTACGAGCAGTACTTC
>TRBV4-1|few|TRBJ2-6|.
CASSQEIGDNVLTF
TGCGCCAGCAGCCAAGAAATTGGCGACAACGTCCTGACTTTC
>TRBV5-6|.|TRBJ1-1|.
CASSNTVEAFF
TGTGCCAGCAGCAACACCGTTGAAGCTTTCTTT
>TRBV7-6|once|TRBJ2-1|.
CASSLGVNEQFF
TGTGCCAGCAGCTTAGGGGTCAATGAGCAGTTCTTC
>TRBV9|once|TRBJ1-2|.
CASSVASPYGYTF
TGTGCCAGCAGCGTAGCTAGTCCTTATGGCTACACCTTC
>TRBV29-1|.|TRBJ2-5|TRBD2
CSVGISGRTQETQYF
TGCAGCGTTGGTATTAGCGGGAGGACGCAAGAGACCCAGTACTTC
>TRBV2|.|TRBJ2-7|.
CASRPNPDSTTYEQYF
TGTGCCAGCAGACCGAACCCCGACAGTACAACCTACGAGCAGTACTTC
>TRBV2|.|TRBJ2-7|TRBD1
CASSGLQGASYEQYF
TGTGCCAGCAGTGGGTTACAGGGGGCCTCCTACGAGCAGTACTTC
>TRBV7-3|.|TRBJ2-3|.
CASSPLLGSTDTQYF
TGTGCCAGCAGCCCACTCCTAGGGAGCACAGATACGCAGTATTTT
>TRBV29-1|.|TRBJ1-2|TRBD1
CSVLPDRDGYTF
TGCAGCGTACTTCCGGACAGGGACGGCTACACCTTC
>TRBV7-2|.|TRBJ2-1|.
CASSFTGSYNEQFF
TGTGCCAGCAGCTTCACAGGTAGTTACAATGAGCAGTTCTTC
>TRBV29-1|.|TRBJ2-5|.
CSVQNQETQYF
TGCAGCGTTCAAAACCAAGAGACCCAGTACTTC
>TRBV4-1|.|TRBJ2-1|.
CASSQVGTGEQFF
TGCGCCAGCAGCCAAGTGGGGACGGGTGAGCAGTTCTTC
>TRBV27|.|TRBJ1-5|.
CASSFRGGSNQPQHF
TGTGCCAGCAGTTTTCGGGGGGGAAGCAATCAGCCCCAGCATTTT
>TRBV5-4|.|TRBJ2-5|.
CASSLGAYGGQETQYF
TGTGCCAGCAGCTTAGGGGCCTATGGAGGGCAAGAGACCCAGTACTTC
>TRBV11-2|once|TRBJ2-7|.
CASSLEAPYEQYF
TGTGCCAGCAGCTTAGAAGCCCCTTACGAGCAGTACTTC
>TRBV27|.|TRBJ2-3|TRBD1
CASNLSGTGGLDTQYF
TGTGCCAGCAACCTTTCGGGGACAGGGGGCCTTGATACGCAGTATTTT
>TRBV29-1|few|TRBJ1-1|.
CSVDLLSGEAFF
TGCAGCGTTGATCTTCTATCCGGAGAAGCTTTCTTT
>TRBV10-3|.|TRBJ2-7|.
CAISEPAGLLGGTYEQYF
TGTGCCATCAGTGAGCCCGCCGGCCTACTCGGCGGTACCTACGAGCAGTACTTC
>TRBV7-9|.|TRBJ2-1|TRBD2
CASSPTSGGPYNEQFF
TGTGCCAGCAGCCCGACTAGCGGGGGCCCCTACAATGAGCAGTTCTTC
>TRBV5-1|once|TRBJ2-3|TRBD1
CASSSGQERTDTQYF
TGCGCCAGCAGCTCGGGACAGGAACGCACAGATACGCAGTATTTT
>TRBV6-5|once|TRBJ2-7|TRBD1
CASSLDRASEQYF
TGTGCCAGCAGTTTGGACAGGGCCAGCGAGCAGTACTTC
>TRBV7-9|.|TRBJ2-3|.
CASSLALVPDTQYF
TGTGCCAGCAGCTTAGCGCTAGTCCCAGATACGCAGTATTTT
>TRBV7-9|.|TRBJ1-5|.
CASSHSDSRNQPQHF
TGTGCCAGCAGCCACTCCGACAGTCGCAATCAGCCCCAGCATTTT
>TRBV29-1|.|TRBJ2-1|TRBD2
CSTSKRMTKRGVSYNEQFF
TGCAGCACCAGCAAAAGAATGACTAAGCGGGGGGTTTCCTACAATGAGCAGTTCTTC
>TRBV27|once|TRBJ2-1|TRBD1
CASSRTGGWNEQFF
TGTGCCAGCAGCAGGACAGGGGGCTGGAATGAGCAGTTCTTC
>TRBV7-9|.|TRBJ1-2|.
CASSSDRSEWYGYTF
TGTGCCAGCAGCTCGGACCGATCGGAATGGTATGGCTACACCTTC
>TRBV9|.|TRBJ1-2|.
CASSVSQQGGYGYTF
TGTGCCAGCAGCGTCTCCCAACAGGGCGGGTATGGCTACACCTTC